The clone carrying this TCR beta chain has a single count. Produced via immunoSEQ multiplex PCR; TCRdb's table is partial and in-frame only. The table includes 2 million to 3 million clones, roughly 93% detected once. The CD4+ fraction was divided into a CD45RA+ naive subset and a CD45RA-negative memory subset. This specimen comes from a study of shared clonotypes between healthy human individuals. Trimming took 4 bases from V and 5 from J; bases not matched to a gene: 8. The germline V gene encodes CDR1 MNHNS and CDR2 SASEGT. The CDR3 is made up of 15 amino acids. The specimen sequenced was naive CD4+ T cells from PBMCs. Sample subset: CD45RA+ positively selected. The receptor was isolated from a man between 18 and 29 years old in good health. Some clones in this sample may be carry-over from other donors' samples. V usage is TRBV6-1 and J usage is TRBJ2-7, with 10 bases fitting TRBD1. The CDR3 sequence: CASSALGTGAHEQYF. The CDR3 nucleotides read TGTGCCAGCAGTGCGCTCGGGACAGGGGCTCACGAGCAGTACTTC.